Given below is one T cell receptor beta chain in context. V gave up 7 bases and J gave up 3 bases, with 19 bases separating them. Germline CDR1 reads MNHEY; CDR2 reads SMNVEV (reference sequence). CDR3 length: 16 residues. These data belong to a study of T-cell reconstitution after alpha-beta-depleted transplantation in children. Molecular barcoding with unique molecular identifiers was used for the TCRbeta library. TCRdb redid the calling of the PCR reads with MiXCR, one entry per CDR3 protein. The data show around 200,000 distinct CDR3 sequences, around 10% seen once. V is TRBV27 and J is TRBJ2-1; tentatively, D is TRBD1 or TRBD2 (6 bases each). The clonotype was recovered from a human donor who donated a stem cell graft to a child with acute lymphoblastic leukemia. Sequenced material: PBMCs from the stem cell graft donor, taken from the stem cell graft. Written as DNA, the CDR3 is TGTGCCAGCACCGGGGGCGCGCGGGGACGCTACAATGAGCAGTTCTTC. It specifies CASTGGARGRYNEQFF.